This T cell receptor beta chain was sequenced for a study of T-cell memory formation after mild COVID-19. Remarks on this clonotype: As yet, its antigen is unknown.

Overall study results and limits: Cross-reactive memory apparently joined, as some responding clones appeared in pre-infection memory. While clones contracting from day 15 to 85 were balanced between CD4 and CD8, later expanders leaned CD4+. Chiefly within CM and EM were the contracting CD4+ clones; CD8+ ones were within EMRA.

Using constant-segment primers, 5'RACE produced TCR alpha and TCR beta cDNA libraries carrying sample barcodes and UMIs. TCRdb re-derived calls from the 5' RACE reads in MiXCR, one entry per CDR3 protein. The sample has 350,000 or so distinct CDR3 sequences, more than 20% seen once. This CDR3 region has 15 residues. Trimming stripped 1 base from V and 4 bases from J, with 8 bases between. Germline CDR1 SGHTA, CDR2 FQGNSA. The chain is built from TRBV7-2 and TRBJ2-6; D unresolved. What was sequenced was PBMCs or a T cell subset sorted from them (not recorded which). This clonotype was sampled from a man between 18 and 29 years old who had mild COVID-19 (a few samples of this study predate the infection). Cell type and time point are not known. The CDR3 sequence: CASSLDHSGANVLTF. DNA for the CDR3: TGTGCCAGCAGCTTAGACCACTCCGGGGCCAACGTCCTGACTTTC.